This T cell receptor beta chain was obtained from a study of identical twins. Study conclusions and caveats: The study drew conclusions from cross-sectional statistical analysis, not from following the same donors. An excess of low generation probability was shown by twin-shared out-of-frame alpha sequences. Reduced insertions were recorded for abundant cord blood beta clonotypes, with no such pattern in memory repertoires.

This clonotype was counted at least ten times. Antigen unknown. TCRdb reprocessed the 5' RACE reads with MiXCR, giving one entry per CDR3 protein. The sample includes some 250,000 distinct CDR3 sequences, over 5.5% of them seen just once. These data were also reused for a study on T cells expressing NK-cell markers. As that report states: All TCR beta repertoires analysed originated from sorted CD3+CD56+NKG2C+, CD3+CD56+NKG2C- and CD3+CD56-NKG2C+ T cells.

Sequenced: CD8+ T cells sorted from blood. The source of this sequence is a woman between 18 and 29 years old in good health.

The CDR3 sequence: CATLWLSYNEQFF. CDR3 in DNA: TGTGCCACCTTGTGGCTTTCCTACAATGAGCAGTTCTTC. The gene calls are TRBV6-2 or TRBV6-3 and TRBJ2-1, with D uncertain. V dropped 10 bases and J dropped 1 base, with 11 bases sitting between them. CDR3 length: 13 amino acids. CDR1 and CDR2 (germline): MNHEY, SVGEGT.